This TCR beta chain was recorded in a study of T cells in Graves' hyperthyroidism and ophthalmopathy. At the level of the study: At the time of initial diagnosis and before any treatment, peripheral blood was collected.

Study results and caveats: Ophthalmopathy got predicted by the model a median approximately 6 months before its onset.

This clonotype appeared many times. Its antigen is not identified. RNA transcripts provided the source from which TCR beta CDR3 regions were amplified. Researchers ran a first-round RT-PCR on the TCR CDR3 using the HTBI primer set. TCRdb reanalysed the multiplex PCR reads using MiXCR and keeps one entry per CDR3 protein. The repertoire consists of hundreds of thousands of distinct CDR3 sequences, with over 15% occurring once and the leading ten covering 18%. The PBMCs studied were ones that came from about 10 ml fresh peripheral blood. This CDR3 has 13 amino acids. V lost 4 bases to trimming and J lost 3 bases, with 9 bases between them.

The sequence was collected from a woman between 18 and 29 years old with Graves' hyperthyroidism. Sequencing input: blood. The genes are TRBV12-3 or TRBV12-4 and TRBJ1-1; tentatively, D is TRBD1 (6 bases). The CDR3 coding sequence is TGTGCCAGCAGTTCACAGGGAGACACTGAAGCTTTCTTT. Its protein is CASSSQGDTEAFF.